Presented here are 30 T cell receptor beta chains from one specimen sequenced in a study of T cells after yellow fever vaccination. TCRdb processed the 5' RACE reads anew with MiXCR; each CDR3 protein has one entry. Of about 160,000 distinct CDR3 sequences in the sample, around 7% were seen once. This specimen consisted of CD4+ T cells sorted from PBMCs, obtained less than 6 days after the first yellow fever vaccination. Receptors originate from a young man who received the YFV17D yellow fever vaccine.

Ten or more counts support this clonotype. J is TRBJ1-4 and V is TRBV10-3; TRBD1 aligns across 10 bases. The germline CDR1 and CDR2 sequences are ENHRY and SYGVKD. The CDR3 is 15 residues long. Trimming removed 3 bases from V and 8 bases from J; junction bases left unmatched: 6. The CDR3 region has the DNA TGTGCCATCAGTGAACCGGGACAGGGGAGGGAAAAACTGTTTTTT. The encoded protein is CAISEPGQGREKLFF.

This clonotype was seen ten or more times. V is TRBV7-9 and J is TRBJ2-3, with 7 bases aligning to TRBD1. With 8 bases clipped from V and 3 bases from J, the junction kept 11 bases outside the gene matches. The V gene's germline CDR1 is SEHNR and CDR2 FQNEAQ (reference sequence). The CDR3 has 15 amino acids. CDR3 sequence: CASAPRTGATDTQYF. For the CDR3, the DNA is TGTGCCAGCGCGCCCCGAACAGGGGCGACAGATACGCAGTATTTT.

This clonotype was detected only a few times. CDR3 region: CASSSRRPGGTYNEQFF. The CDR3 coding sequence is TGTGCCAGCAGCAGCCGGCGCCCAGGGGGGACCTACAATGAGCAGTTCTTC. This chain connects TRBV7-9 to TRBJ2-1, with D possibly being TRBD1 (7 bases). The length of the CDR3 is 17 residues. Trimming removed 5 bases at V and 2 bases at J, with 19 bases between. Germline CDR1 and CDR2: SEHNR and FQNEAQ (reference sequence). The variable domain in full, completed from reference TRBV7-9 and TRBJ2-1, reads DTGVSQNPRHKITKRGQNVTFRCDPISEHNRLYWYRQTLGQGPEFLTYFQNEAQLEKSRLLSDRFSAERPKGSFSTLEIQRTEQGDSAMYLCASSSRRPGGTYNEQFFGPGTRLTVL.

The rearrangement joins TRBV5-4 to TRBJ2-1, with 7 nucleotides matching TRBD2. Germline CDR1 is SGHNT and CDR2 is YYREEE (reference sequence). V lost 0 bases to trimming and J lost 13 bases; unmatched junction nucleotides: 4. The CDR3 has 12 amino acids. The CDR3 sequence is CASSLGEGDQFF. The CDR3 DNA sequence: TGTGCCAGCAGCTTGGGGGAGGGTGATCAGTTCTTC.

V is TRBV4-3 and J is TRBJ1-4; the D gene is possibly TRBD1 (5 bases). Between the trimmed V and J ends, which lost 3 bases and 6 bases, there was a span of 14 bases. The CDR3 sequence is 15 residues long. Germline V CDR1 and CDR2: LGHNA, YSLEER. The CDR3 nucleotides read TGCGCCAGCAGCCACCGGGACGGACGGTATGAAAAACTGTTTTTT. It is translated as CASSHRDGRYEKLFF.

This clonotype was seen many times. The genes are TRBV20-1 and TRBJ2-3; D not certain. V lost 5 bases to trimming and J lost 0 bases, with 6 bases between them. Germline CDR1 is DFQATT and CDR2 is SNEGSKA (reference sequence). The CDR3 runs to 12 residues. The CDR3 is CSAADSTDTQYF. CDR3 sequence (DNA): TGCAGTGCTGCAGACAGCACAGATACGCAGTATTTT.

The V and J genes are TRBV20-1 and TRBJ2-5; maybe TRBD2 (5 bases). The V gene lost 6 bases and the J gene lost 0 bases, with 8 bases spanning the gap. The CDR3 loop spans 12 amino acids. Germline-derived CDR1 and CDR2 are DFQATT and SNEGSKA (reference sequence). The CDR3 nucleotides read TGCAGTGCCCCGGAGGACCAAGAGACCCAGTACTTC. Protein: CSAPEDQETQYF.

The chain employs TRBV5-8 and TRBJ2-5; D not resolved. Germline V gene lookup returns CDR1 SGHTS and CDR2 YDEGEE. The CDR3 is 14 amino acids. The germline V and J ends were trimmed by 4 bases and 1 base, with 11 bases remaining between them. The CDR3 DNA reads TGTGCCAGCAGCGTTGGACGGATCCAAGAGACCCAGTACTTC. Translation gives CASSVGRIQETQYF.

The chain uses TRBV28 and TRBJ1-1; no firm D call. With 4 bases removed from V and 2 bases from J, the gap between germline ends came to 14 bases. This CDR3 contains 15 residues. CDR1 and CDR2 from the germline V gene are MDHEN and SYDVKM. The CDR3 sequence is CASSSRGLINTEAFF. CDR3 sequence (DNA): TGTGCCAGCAGTTCCCGGGGTTTGATAAACACTGAAGCTTTCTTT.

This clonotype was detected many times. The chain has TRBV5-1 and TRBJ2-3; possible D gene TRBD1, 6 bases. CDR3 length: 14 residues. V was shortened by 4 bases and J by 4 bases, with 13 bases between the two germline ends. Germline assignment: CDR1 SGHRS and CDR2 YFSETQ. CDR3 amino acids: CASSPWTVSDTQYF. The DNA for the CDR3 is TGCGCCAGCAGCCCCTGGACAGTGTCAGATACGCAGTATTTT.

In nucleotides, the CDR3 is TGCAGTGCTAGCCCCTTGCGGGGGGGTTTGGAGACCCAGTACTTC. Amino acids: CSASPLRGGLETQYF. The chain has TRBV20-1 and TRBJ2-5; 9 bases map to TRBD2. Germline V CDR1 and CDR2: DFQATT, SNEGSKA (reference sequence). Trimming at V came to 3 bases and at J to 5 bases, leaving 10 bases not matched to a gene. This CDR3 is built from 15 residues.

This clonotype has a count of ten or more. The chain employs TRBV29-1 and TRBJ2-3, with D unresolved. V shed 3 bases and J shed 0 bases, with 4 bases lying between them. The length of the CDR3 is 12 residues. Looked up from germline, CDR1 is SQVTM and CDR2 is ANQGSEA. CDR3 DNA: TGCAGCGTTGACAAAAGCACAGATACGCAGTATTTT. Translating gives CSVDKSTDTQYF.

Concerning this clonotype: Since a much larger clone is just one base distant, this may be a read error. The chain has TRBV6-5 and TRBJ2-1; no definite D call. This CDR3 spans 14 amino acids. Germline V gives CDR1 MNHEY, CDR2 SVGAGI. The V end lost 6 bases, the J end lost 0 bases, and 9 bases lay between the germline ends. This chain's CDR3 is CASRLYSSYNEQFF. CDR3 in DNA: TGTGCCAGCAGGTTATATAGCTCCTACAATGAGCAGTTCTTC.

The table lists this clonotype with many counts. The chain uses TRBV5-1 and TRBJ1-5; 8 nucleotides line up with TRBD1. The J segment lost 4 bases and the V segment lost 4 bases, leaving 7 bases of the junction unmatched. The CDR3 is 15 amino acids. Germline values: CDR1 SGHRS, CDR2 YFSETQ. The chain's CDR3 is CASSQRQGSNQPQHF. The CDR3 DNA reads as TGCGCCAGCAGCCAAAGACAGGGGTCGAATCAGCCCCAGCATTTT.

The V gene is TRBV10-3, the J gene TRBJ2-3; TRBD1 matches at 7 bases. The CDR3 covers 18 residues. Losses at the gene ends were 5 bases for V and 0 bases for J; bases not matched to a gene: 14. Per germline, CDR1 ENHRY and CDR2 SYGVKD. CDR3 residues: CAISPIIGQVSSTDTQYF. In DNA, the CDR3 is TGTGCCATCAGTCCTATTATCGGACAGGTATCTAGCACAGATACGCAGTATTTT.

This clonotype occurred a few times. The chain combines TRBV20-1 with TRBJ1-5; no firm D call. Germline values: CDR1 DFQATT, CDR2 SNEGSKA (reference sequence). This CDR3 has 14 amino acids. Deletions cut 3 bases from V and 2 bases from J, with 11 bases between. The CDR3 here is CSASSRWGNQPQHF. CDR3 coding DNA: TGCAGTGCTAGCTCCAGGTGGGGCAATCAGCCCCAGCATTTT.

At least ten counts were recorded for this clonotype. This CDR3 is CASSFAGGGGTDTQYF. The CDR3 DNA reads TGCGCCAGCAGCTTCGCAGGTGGGGGTGGCACAGATACGCAGTATTTT. This chain uses TRBV5-1 with TRBJ2-3; possibly TRBD1 or TRBD2 for D (5 bases each). V dropped 2 bases and J dropped 1 base, with 14 bases sitting between them. The CDR3 spans 16 residues. Per germline, CDR1 SGHRS and CDR2 YFSETQ.

This clonotype was seen many times. The chain combines TRBV30 with TRBJ2-5; 9 bases agree with TRBD1. Germline CDR1 and CDR2: GTSNPN and SVGIG (reference sequence). Trimming took 3 bases from V and 3 from J; bases not matched to a gene: 2. The CDR3 runs 13 residues. As DNA, the CDR3 is TGTGCCTGGAGCGGGACAGGGAAAGAGACCCAGTACTTC. This codes for CAWSGTGKETQYF.

In its sample, this clonotype was seen a few times. The gene calls are TRBV6-5 and TRBJ2-7; TRBD1 aligns across 7 bases. The germline V gene has CDR1 MNHEY and CDR2 SVGAGI. The CDR3 consists of 15 residues. Germline trimming cut 0 bases from V and 5 bases from J; bases unmatched to any gene: 7. The CDR3 region is CASSYSPGGIDEQYF. CDR3 DNA: TGTGCCAGCAGTTACTCTCCAGGGGGAATCGACGAGCAGTACTTC.

This chain connects TRBV4-3 to TRBJ1-2; 7 bases are shared with TRBD1. This CDR3 is 13 amino acids long. After removal of 3 bases from V and 9 bases from J, the junction contained 7 bases not matched to a gene. Germline V CDR1 and CDR2: LGHNA, YSLEER. The CDR3 here is CASSQERGHSYTF. DNA of the CDR3: TGCGCCAGCAGCCAGGAAAGGGGGCACAGCTACACCTTC.

In this sample, this clonotype turned up many times. V and J are TRBV28 and TRBJ2-1; D possibly corresponds to TRBD1 (7 bases). V lost 2 bases and J 14 bases, leaving 13 bases between the germline ends. The CDR3 covers 12 residues. Germline V gene lookup returns CDR1 MDHEN and CDR2 SYDVKM. CDR3 sequence (DNA): TGTGCCAGCAGTTTACAGGGGGGCCTGGAGTTCTTC. It yields the protein CASSLQGGLEFF.

This clonotype has ten or more counts. This chain joins TRBV12-3 or TRBV12-4 and TRBJ2-1; the D gene is possibly TRBD2 (5 bases). CDR3 length equals 14 residues. V gave up 7 bases and J gave up 4 bases, with 14 bases separating them. CDR3 region: CASTRGGRYNEQFF. The CDR3 DNA reads TGTGCCAGCACTCGTGGCGGGCGGTACAATGAGCAGTTCTTC.

About this clonotype: One end of the junction fails to match germline, which may point to a read error. The chain has TRBV28 and TRBJ1-5; D is unclear. The CDR3 contains 13 residues. The germline V gene has CDR1 MDHEN and CDR2 SYDVKM. DNA of the CDR3: TGTGCCAGCCGACGGGATAGCTATCAGCCCCAGCATTTT. This encodes CASRRDSYQPQHF.

The chain combines TRBV7-2 with TRBJ2-5; 9 bases agree with TRBD2. CDR1 SGHTA and CDR2 FQGNSA come from the germline V gene. V dropped 5 bases and J dropped 4; count of bases not matched to a gene: 8. CDR3 length: 15 residues. CDR3 region: CASSDPAGGAETQYF. The CDR3 bases are TGTGCCAGCAGCGATCCGGCGGGGGGGGCAGAGACCCAGTACTTC.

This chain joins TRBV3-1 and TRBJ2-7; 7 bases are a match to TRBD1. The V segment lost 4 bases and the J segment 5 bases; nucleotides outside the gene matches: 5. The germline CDR1 and CDR2 sequences are LGHDT and YNNKEL (reference sequence). The length of the CDR3 is 13 residues. The CDR3 coding sequence is TGTGCCAGCAGCCGAGAGGGGGCGGACGAGCAGTACTTC. Amino acid sequence: CASSREGADEQYF.

This clonotype came up many times. The chain recombines TRBV7-3 with TRBJ2-2; 7 nucleotides match TRBD1. This CDR3 spans 14 amino acids. Trimming took 5 bases from V and 5 from J; bases not matched to a gene: 5. Germline lookup yields CDR1 SGHTA and CDR2 FQGTGA. The CDR3 sequence is CASSLGTETGELFF. DNA of the CDR3: TGTGCCAGCAGCCTTGGGACAGAGACCGGGGAGCTGTTTTTT.

The chain is built from TRBV7-9 and TRBJ2-3; D is perhaps TRBD2 (5 bases). There are 16 residues in the CDR3. The V gene's germline CDR1 is SEHNR and CDR2 FQNEAQ (reference sequence). V shed 4 bases and J shed 6 bases, with 20 bases lying between them. This CDR3 is CASSYGLGSPGDTQYF. DNA of the CDR3: TGTGCCAGCAGCTACGGACTGGGGAGCCCTGGGGATACGCAGTATTTT. Full variable domain (rest looked up from reference TRBV7-9 and TRBJ2-3): DTGVSQNPRHKITKRGQNVTFRCDPISEHNRLYWYRQTLGQGPEFLTYFQNEAQLEKSRLLSDRFSAERPKGSFSTLEIQRTEQGDSAMYLCASSYGLGSPGDTQYFGPGTRLTVL.

This clonotype was seen more than once but under ten times. V and J are TRBV20-1 and TRBJ2-5; the D call may be TRBD1 or TRBD2 (5 bases each). The V gene's germline CDR1 is DFQATT and CDR2 SNEGSKA (reference sequence). V was clipped by 6 bases and J by 0 bases, with 17 bases between them. CDR3 length equals 15 residues. The CDR3 loop is CSAFLWGMYQETQYF. The CDR3 nucleotides are TGCAGTGCCTTCTTATGGGGGATGTACCAAGAGACCCAGTACTTC.

The genes are TRBV20-1 and TRBJ2-3; 8 bases align to TRBD1. Trimming took 6 bases from V and 1 from J; bases not matched to a gene: 6. CDR3 length equals 14 residues. CDR1 and CDR2 from the germline V gene are DFQATT and SNEGSKA (reference sequence). This chain's CDR3 is CSAVGQGGTDTQYF. The CDR3 DNA is TGCAGTGCGGTCGGACAGGGTGGCACAGATACGCAGTATTTT.

This clonotype was recorded a few times. The V gene is TRBV5-1, the J gene TRBJ2-7, with TRBD1 matching over 8 bases. CDR3 length equals 15 residues. Trimming at V came to 0 bases and at J to 4 bases, leaving 6 bases not matched to a gene. Germline loops: CDR1 SGHRS, CDR2 YFSETQ. This chain's CDR3 is CASSLDGQGFYEQYF. The CDR3 DNA sequence: TGCGCCAGCAGCTTGGATGGACAGGGCTTTTACGAGCAGTACTTC.